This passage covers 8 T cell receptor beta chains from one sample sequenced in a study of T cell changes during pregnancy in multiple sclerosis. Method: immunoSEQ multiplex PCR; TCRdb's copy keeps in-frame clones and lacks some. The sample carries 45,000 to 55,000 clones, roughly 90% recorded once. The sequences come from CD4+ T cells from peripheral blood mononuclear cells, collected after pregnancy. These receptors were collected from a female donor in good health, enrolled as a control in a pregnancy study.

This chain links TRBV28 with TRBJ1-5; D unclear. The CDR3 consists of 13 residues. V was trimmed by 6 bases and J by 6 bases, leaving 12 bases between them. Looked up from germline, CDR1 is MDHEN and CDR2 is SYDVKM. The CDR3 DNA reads TGTGCCAGCAGGGGCGGAGGCTCTCAGCCCCAGCATTTT. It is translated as CASRGGGSQPQHF.

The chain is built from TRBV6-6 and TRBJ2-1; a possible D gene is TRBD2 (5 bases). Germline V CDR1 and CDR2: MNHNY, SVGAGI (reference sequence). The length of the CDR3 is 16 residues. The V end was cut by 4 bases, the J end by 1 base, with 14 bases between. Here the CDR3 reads CASSSSTLASYNEQFF. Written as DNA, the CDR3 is TGTGCCAGCAGTTCAAGTACTCTAGCATCCTACAATGAGCAGTTCTTC.

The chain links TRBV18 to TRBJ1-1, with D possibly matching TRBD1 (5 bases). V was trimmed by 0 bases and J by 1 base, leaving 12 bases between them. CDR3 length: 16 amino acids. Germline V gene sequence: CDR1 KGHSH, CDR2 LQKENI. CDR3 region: CASSPPNPTANTEAFF. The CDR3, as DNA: TGTGCCAGCTCACCACCGAACCCGACAGCGAACACTGAAGCTTTCTTT. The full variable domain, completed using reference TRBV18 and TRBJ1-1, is NAGVMQNPRHLVRRRGQEARLRCSPMKGHSHVYWYRQLPEEGLKFMVYLQKENIIDESGMPKERFSAEFPKEGPSILRIQQVVRGDSAAYFCASSPPNPTANTEAFFGQGTRLTVV.

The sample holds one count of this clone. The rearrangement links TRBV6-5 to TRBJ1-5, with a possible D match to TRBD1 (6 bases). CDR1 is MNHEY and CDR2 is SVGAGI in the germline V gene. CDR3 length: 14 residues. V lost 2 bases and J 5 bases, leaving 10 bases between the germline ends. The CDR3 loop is CASSYRTVYQPQHF. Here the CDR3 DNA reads TGTGCCAGCAGTTACAGGACAGTCTATCAGCCCCAGCATTTT.

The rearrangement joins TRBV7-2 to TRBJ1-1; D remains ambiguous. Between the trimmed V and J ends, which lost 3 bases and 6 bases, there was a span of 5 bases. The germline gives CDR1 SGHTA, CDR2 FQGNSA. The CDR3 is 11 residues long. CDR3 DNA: TGTGCCAGCAGCTTGCGTGCTGAAGCTTTCTTT. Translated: CASSLRAEAFF.

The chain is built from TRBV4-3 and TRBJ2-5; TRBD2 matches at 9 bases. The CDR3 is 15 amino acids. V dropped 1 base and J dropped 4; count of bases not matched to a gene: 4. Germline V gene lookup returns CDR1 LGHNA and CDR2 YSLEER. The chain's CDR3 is CASSQGLAGRETQYF. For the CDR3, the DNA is TGCGCCAGCAGCCAAGGGCTAGCGGGGAGAGAGACCCAGTACTTC.

The CDR3: CASSSSTTEKLFF. The CDR3 DNA sequence: TGTGCCAGCAGCTCGTCGACAACTGAAAAACTGTTTTTT. V and J are TRBV5-4 and TRBJ1-4, with D uncertain. Trimming shortened V by 3 bases and J by 7 bases, and 10 bases separated the two germline ends. CDR1 and CDR2 from the germline V gene are SGHNT and YYREEE (reference sequence). This CDR3 comprises 13 residues.

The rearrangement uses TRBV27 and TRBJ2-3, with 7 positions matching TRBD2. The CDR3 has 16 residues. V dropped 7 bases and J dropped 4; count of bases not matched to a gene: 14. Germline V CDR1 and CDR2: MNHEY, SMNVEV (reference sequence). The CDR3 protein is CASTPRSGGTADTQYF. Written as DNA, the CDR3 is TGTGCCAGCACCCCGAGGTCGGGGGGTACGGCAGATACGCAGTATTTT.